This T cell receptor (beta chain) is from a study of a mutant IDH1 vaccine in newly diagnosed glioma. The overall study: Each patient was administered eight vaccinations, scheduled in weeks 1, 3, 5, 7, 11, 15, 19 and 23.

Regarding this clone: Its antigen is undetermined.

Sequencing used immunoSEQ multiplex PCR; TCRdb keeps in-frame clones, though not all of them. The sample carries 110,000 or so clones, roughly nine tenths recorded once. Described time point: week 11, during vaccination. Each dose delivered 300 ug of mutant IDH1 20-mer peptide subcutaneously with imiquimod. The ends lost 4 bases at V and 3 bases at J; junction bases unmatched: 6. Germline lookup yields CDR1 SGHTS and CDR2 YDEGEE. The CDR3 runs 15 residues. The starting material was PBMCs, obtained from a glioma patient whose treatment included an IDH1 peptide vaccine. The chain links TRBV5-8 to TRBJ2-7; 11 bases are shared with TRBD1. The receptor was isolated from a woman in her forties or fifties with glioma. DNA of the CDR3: TGTGCCAGCAGCCTAGGGACAGGGGGTGGCTACGAGCAGTACTTC. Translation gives CASSLGTGGGYEQYF. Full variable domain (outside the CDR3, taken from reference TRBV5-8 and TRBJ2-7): EAGVTQSPTHLIKTRGQQATLRCSPISGHTSVYWYQQALGLGLQFLLWYDEGEERNRGNFPPRFSGRQFPNYSSELNVNALELEDSALYLCASSLGTGGGYEQYFGPGTRLTVT.